One and the same sample provided the 15 T cell receptor beta chains below, sequenced in a study of metastatic and nonmetastatic thyroid tumors. TCRdb reprocessed the PCR reads via MiXCR. The table records around 28,000 clones, under 20% of them present only once. Until they underwent thyroid surgery, no patient had received any treatment. The sample was blood. The source of these receptors is a female donor with papillary thyroid cancer or a benign thyroid nodule (not recorded which). Some clones in this sample may be carry-over from other donors' samples.

The sample holds many counts of this clone. The rearrangement uses TRBV6-1 and TRBJ1-4; 9 bases are shared with TRBD1. CDR3 length: 19 amino acids. Germline CDR1 MNHNS, CDR2 SASEGT. After removal of 4 bases from V and 3 bases from J, the junction contained 15 bases not matched to a gene. The CDR3 DNA sequence: TGTGCCAGCAGTGGCCGGACAGGGGCGAATTTAAAGGCTAATGAAAAACTGTTTTTT. Its protein product is CASSGRTGANLKANEKLFF.

This clone was counted many times. The chain combines TRBV4-1 with TRBJ2-3, with 14 nucleotides matching TRBD2. Germline lookup yields CDR1 MGHRA and CDR2 YSYEKL. The CDR3 consists of 17 residues. With V trimmed by 0 bases and J by 5 bases, 4 bases remained unmatched. The CDR3 coding sequence is TGCGCCAGCAGCCAAGATGAGGGACTAGCGGGAGTAGATACGCAGTATTTT. Protein sequence: CASSQDEGLAGVDTQYF.

This clone came up many times. CDR3 in amino acids: CASSFGLSTDTQYF. CDR3 in DNA: TGCGCCAGCAGCTTCGGTCTGAGCACAGATACGCAGTATTTT. The gene calls are TRBV5-1 and TRBJ2-3, with no clear D. Germline assignment: CDR1 SGHRS and CDR2 YFSETQ. This CDR3 has 14 residues. Trimming stripped 2 bases from V and 0 bases from J, with 7 bases between.

Ten or more counts support this clone. The chain links TRBV7-3 to TRBJ1-2, with a weak D call TRBD1 (6 bases). CDR3 size: 15 residues. V was clipped by 2 bases and J by 3 bases, with 13 bases between them. The germline V gene encodes CDR1 SGHTA and CDR2 FQGTGA. In nucleotides, the CDR3 is TGTGCCAGCAGCTTAGAGGGGGGGCGCGACTATGGCTACACCTTC. It yields the protein CASSLEGGRDYGYTF.

The chain recombines TRBV3-1 with TRBJ2-5; D is perhaps TRBD1 or TRBD2 (6 bases each). CDR1 and CDR2 (germline): LGHDT, YNNKEL (reference sequence). V was shortened by 5 bases and J by 9 bases, with 16 bases between the two germline ends. The CDR3 is 13 amino acids. CDR3: CASSMAGPGAQYF. The DNA for the CDR3 is TGTGCCAGCAGCATGGCGGGGCCAGGGGCCCAGTACTTC.

As concerns this clone: A much larger clone lies one base from this, so it may be a read error. DNA of the CDR3: TGTGCCAGCTCATCCAGACAGGCTGGAGCTTTCTTT. Protein product: CASSSRQAGAFF. V and J are TRBV18 and TRBJ1-1; TRBD1 might be the D (6 bases). From germline, CDR1 is KGHSH and CDR2 LQKENI. The V end was cut by 5 bases, the J end by 10 bases, with 14 bases between. The CDR3 has 12 amino acids.

The chain links TRBV20-1 to TRBJ2-3; 11 nucleotides align to TRBD2. The V gene's germline CDR1 is DFQATT and CDR2 SNEGSKA (reference sequence). The CDR3 runs to 17 residues. V shed 2 bases, J shed 0 bases, and the junction held 7 bases outside the gene matches. The DNA for the CDR3 is TGCAGTGCTAGACTTCCGTCTAGCGGGGGGAGCACAGATACGCAGTATTTT. Translation: CSARLPSSGGSTDTQYF.

V usage is TRBV19 and J usage is TRBJ2-7, with D tentatively TRBD2 (6 bases). CDR3 length equals 16 residues. Germline CDR1 LNHDA, CDR2 SQIVND (reference sequence). V lost 4 bases to trimming and J lost 5 bases, with 21 bases between them. The CDR3 loop is CASSTAQVSGGDEQYF. CDR3 sequence (DNA): TGTGCCAGTAGTACTGCCCAGGTCTCCGGGGGAGACGAGCAGTACTTC.

This clone has only one observation. A much larger clone is a single base away; this may be a read error. This chain joins TRBV5-6 and TRBJ1-2; no reliable D call. The germline gives CDR1 SGHDT, CDR2 YYEEEE. The CDR3 consists of 13 residues. Written as DNA, the CDR3 is TGTTCCAGCAGCTTGGGCAGCTCTTATGGCTACACCTTC. Translating gives CSSSLGSSYGYTF.

Regarding this clone: A much larger clone differs by one base, so this may be a read error. Other DNA variants within this sample encode the same CDR3. CDR3 sequence: CSAAPTGGPSGGYTF. The CDR3 coding sequence is TGCAGTGCCGCCCCCACAGGGGGCCCCTCGGGGGGCTACACCTTC. The rearrangement uses TRBV20-1 and TRBJ1-2, with 9 bases aligning to TRBD1. Germline V lookup: CDR1 DFQATT, CDR2 SNEGSKA (reference sequence). The CDR3 extends over 15 amino acids. Germline trimming cut 6 bases from V and 8 bases from J; bases unmatched to any gene: 16.

This chain uses TRBV6-1 with TRBJ2-7, with 10 bases that match TRBD1. From germline, CDR1 is MNHNS and CDR2 SASEGT. The ends lost 5 bases at V and 4 bases at J; junction bases unmatched: 14. There are 17 residues in the CDR3. The CDR3 DNA follows: TGTGCCAGCAGTCCTAATACCGGGACAGGGGAGGGGTACGAGCAGTACTTC. The encoded protein is CASSPNTGTGEGYEQYF.

In its sample, this clone is medium-sized. The V and J genes are TRBV6-2 or TRBV6-3 and TRBJ2-7; D is possibly TRBD1 (6 bases). The V end lost 6 bases, the J end lost 0 bases, and 12 bases lay between the germline ends. Germline V lookup: CDR1 MNHEY, CDR2 SVGEGT. The CDR3 extends over 14 amino acids. CDR3: CASRSGQNSYEQYF. The CDR3 DNA sequence: TGTGCCAGCAGGAGCGGACAGAACTCCTACGAGCAGTACTTC.

Many counts were recorded for this clone. The chain links TRBV30 to TRBJ2-7; TRBD2 is a possible D gene (5 bases). V was clipped by 2 bases and J by 5 bases, with 7 bases between them. Germline V gene sequence: CDR1 GTSNPN, CDR2 SVGIG (reference sequence). This CDR3 has 11 residues. The CDR3 reads CAWSRENEQYF. As DNA, the CDR3 is TGTGCCTGGAGTAGGGAGAACGAGCAGTACTTC.

This clone occurred many times. V gene TRBV20-1 combines with J gene TRBJ2-1; TRBD2 matches at 9 bases. Germline V lookup: CDR1 DFQATT, CDR2 SNEGSKA (reference sequence). The CDR3 totals 15 residues. After removal of 0 bases from V and 6 bases from J, the junction contained 6 bases not matched to a gene. Written as DNA, the CDR3 is TGCAGTGCTAGAGATCTGGGCGGGGGGGCCAATGAGCAGTTCTTC. Translating gives CSARDLGGGANEQFF.

This clone showed up many times. The chain has TRBV10-3 and TRBJ2-1; 14 bases map to TRBD2. Trimming cost V 2 bases and J 8 bases; bases outside gene matches: 11. Germline V gene data show CDR1 as ENHRY and CDR2 as SYGVKD. CDR3 length: 18 amino acids. The CDR3 loop reads CAISEASGTSGSMDEQFF. The DNA for the CDR3 is TGTGCCATCAGTGAGGCCTCCGGGACTAGCGGGAGTATGGATGAGCAGTTCTTC.